This TCR beta chain originates from a study of cytomegalovirus exposure and HLA in healthy donors. This clone appeared a single time. What it binds is not known. Researchers ran the PCR with 60 Vbeta and 13 Jbeta primers. Profiling relied on immunoSEQ multiplex PCR, and the TCRdb table lists in-frame clones only, not all of them. The sample has about 59,000 clones; 75% to 85% are singletons. Regarding the study as a whole: Earlier findings revealed that most TCR beta V segments proved productive either about 90% or about 30% of the time. Other equally common chains were less clonally expanded than HLA-associated TCR beta chains, a later analysis showed. Of the V segments, some could not be distinguished, including TRBV6-2 and TRBV6-3, and were excluded.

Donors counted as nominally healthy when sampled, yet unrecorded immune exposures were likely. The V segment lost 4 bases and the J segment 0 bases; nucleotides outside the gene matches: 5. The CDR3 length is 16 residues. Germline V gives CDR1 KGHSH, CDR2 LQKENI. The sequence came from a human donor in good health. This chain uses TRBV18 with TRBJ2-7; 11 bases line up with TRBD2. Input material: PBMCs. The CDR3 is CASSLSGRADSYEQYF. CDR3 nucleotides: TGTGCCAGCTCACTTAGCGGGAGGGCGGACTCCTACGAGCAGTACTTC.